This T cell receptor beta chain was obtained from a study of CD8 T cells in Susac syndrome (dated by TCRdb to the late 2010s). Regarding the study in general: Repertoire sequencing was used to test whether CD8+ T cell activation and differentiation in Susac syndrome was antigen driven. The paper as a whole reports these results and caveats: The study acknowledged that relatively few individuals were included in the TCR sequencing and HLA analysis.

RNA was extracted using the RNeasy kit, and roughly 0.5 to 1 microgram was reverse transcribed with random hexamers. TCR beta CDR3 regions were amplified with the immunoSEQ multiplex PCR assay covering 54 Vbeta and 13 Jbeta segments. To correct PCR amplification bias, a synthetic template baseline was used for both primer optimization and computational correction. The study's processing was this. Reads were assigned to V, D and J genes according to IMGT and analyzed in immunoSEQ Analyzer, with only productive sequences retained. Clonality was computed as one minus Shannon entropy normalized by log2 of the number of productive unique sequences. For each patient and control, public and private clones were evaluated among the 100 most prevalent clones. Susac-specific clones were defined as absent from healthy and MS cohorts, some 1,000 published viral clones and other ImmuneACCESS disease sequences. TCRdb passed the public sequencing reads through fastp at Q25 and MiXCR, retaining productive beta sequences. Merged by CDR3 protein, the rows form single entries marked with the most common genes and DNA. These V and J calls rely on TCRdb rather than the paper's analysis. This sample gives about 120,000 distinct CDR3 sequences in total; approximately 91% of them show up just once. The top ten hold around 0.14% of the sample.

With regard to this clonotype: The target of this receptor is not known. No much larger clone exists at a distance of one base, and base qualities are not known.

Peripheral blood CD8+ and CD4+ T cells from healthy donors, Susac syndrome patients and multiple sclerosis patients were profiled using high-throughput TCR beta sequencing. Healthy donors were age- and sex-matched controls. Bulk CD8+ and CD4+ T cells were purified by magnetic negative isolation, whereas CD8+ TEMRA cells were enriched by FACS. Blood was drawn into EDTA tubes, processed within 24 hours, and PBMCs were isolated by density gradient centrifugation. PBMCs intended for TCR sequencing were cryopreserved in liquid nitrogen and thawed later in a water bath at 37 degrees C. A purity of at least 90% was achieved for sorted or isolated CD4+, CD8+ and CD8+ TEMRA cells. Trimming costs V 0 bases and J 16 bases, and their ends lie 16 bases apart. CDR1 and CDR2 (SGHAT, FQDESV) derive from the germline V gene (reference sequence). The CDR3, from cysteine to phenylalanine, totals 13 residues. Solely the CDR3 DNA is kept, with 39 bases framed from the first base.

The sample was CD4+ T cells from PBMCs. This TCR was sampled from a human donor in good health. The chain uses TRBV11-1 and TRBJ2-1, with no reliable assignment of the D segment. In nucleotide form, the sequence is TGTGCCAGCAGCTTAGCGCACGACGTCGGTCATTTCTTC. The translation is CASSLAHDVGHFF. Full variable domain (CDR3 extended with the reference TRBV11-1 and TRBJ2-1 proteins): EAEVAQSPRYKITEKSQAVAFWCDPISGHATLYWYRQILGQGPELLVQFQDESVVDDSQLPKDRFSAERLKGVDSTLKIQPAELGDSAMYLCASSLAHDVGHFFGPGTRLTVL.